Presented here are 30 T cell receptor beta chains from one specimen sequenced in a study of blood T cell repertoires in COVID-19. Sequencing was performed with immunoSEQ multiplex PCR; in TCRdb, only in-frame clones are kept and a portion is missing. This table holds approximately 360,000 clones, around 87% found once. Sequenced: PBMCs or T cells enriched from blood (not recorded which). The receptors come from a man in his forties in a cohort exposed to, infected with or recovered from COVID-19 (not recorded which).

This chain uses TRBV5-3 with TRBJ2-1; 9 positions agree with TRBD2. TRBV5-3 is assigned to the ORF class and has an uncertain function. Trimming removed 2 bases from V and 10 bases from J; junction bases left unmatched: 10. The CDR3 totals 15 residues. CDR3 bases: TGTGCCAGAAGCTTTCGGGATAGCGGGAGCCGGGAGCAGTTCTTC. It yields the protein CARSFRDSGSREQFF.

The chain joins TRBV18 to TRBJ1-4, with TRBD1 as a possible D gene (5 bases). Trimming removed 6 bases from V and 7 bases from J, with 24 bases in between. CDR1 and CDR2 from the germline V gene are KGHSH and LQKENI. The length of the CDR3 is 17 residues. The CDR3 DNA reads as TGTGCCAGCTCCCCCTCTATTGGGGCCGTTGAGAGTGAAAAACTGTTTTTT. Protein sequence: CASSPSIGAVESEKLFF. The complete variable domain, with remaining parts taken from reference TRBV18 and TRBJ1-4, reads NAGVMQNPRHLVRRRGQEARLRCSPMKGHSHVYWYRQLPEEGLKFMVYLQKENIIDESGMPKERFSAEFPKEGPSILRIQQVVRGDSAAYFCASSPSIGAVESEKLFFGSGTQLSVL.

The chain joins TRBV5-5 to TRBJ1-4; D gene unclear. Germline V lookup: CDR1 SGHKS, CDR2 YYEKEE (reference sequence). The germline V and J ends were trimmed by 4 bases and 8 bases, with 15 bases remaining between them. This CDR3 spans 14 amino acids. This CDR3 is CASSPVQVNEKLFF. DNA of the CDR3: TGTGCCAGCAGCCCAGTCCAGGTCAACGAAAAACTGTTTTTT.

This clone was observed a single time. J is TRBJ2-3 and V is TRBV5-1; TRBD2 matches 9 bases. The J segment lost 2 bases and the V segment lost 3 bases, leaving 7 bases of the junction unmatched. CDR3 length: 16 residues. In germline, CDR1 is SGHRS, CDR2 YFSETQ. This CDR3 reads CASSYRLAAYTDTQYF. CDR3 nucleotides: TGCGCCAGCAGCTACCGACTAGCGGCCTACACAGATACGCAGTATTTT. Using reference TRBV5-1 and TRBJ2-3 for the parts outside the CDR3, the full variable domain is KAGVTQTPRYLIKTRGQQVTLSCSPISGHRSVSWYQQTPGQGLQFLFEYFSETQRNKGNFPGRFSGRQFSNSRSEMNVSTLELGDSALYLCASSYRLAAYTDTQYFGPGTRLTVL.

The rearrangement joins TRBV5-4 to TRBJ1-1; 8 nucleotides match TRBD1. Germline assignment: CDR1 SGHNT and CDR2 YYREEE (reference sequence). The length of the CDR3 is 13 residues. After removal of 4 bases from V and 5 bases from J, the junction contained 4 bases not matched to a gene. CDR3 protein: CASSSRGPTEAFF. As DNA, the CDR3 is TGTGCCAGCAGCAGCAGGGGGCCAACTGAAGCTTTCTTT. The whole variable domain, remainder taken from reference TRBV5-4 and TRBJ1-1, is ETGVTQSPTHLIKTRGQQVTLRCSSQSGHNTVSWYQQALGQGPQFIFQYYREEENGRGNFPPRFSGLQFPNYSSELNVNALELDDSALYLCASSSRGPTEAFFGQGTRLTVV.

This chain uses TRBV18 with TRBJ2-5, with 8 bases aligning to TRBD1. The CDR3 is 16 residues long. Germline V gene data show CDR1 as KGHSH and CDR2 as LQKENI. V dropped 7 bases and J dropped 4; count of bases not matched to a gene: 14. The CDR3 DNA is TGTGCCAGCTTAAAATCCGGGACAGGAAGGCGAGAGACCCAGTACTTC. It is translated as CASLKSGTGRRETQYF.

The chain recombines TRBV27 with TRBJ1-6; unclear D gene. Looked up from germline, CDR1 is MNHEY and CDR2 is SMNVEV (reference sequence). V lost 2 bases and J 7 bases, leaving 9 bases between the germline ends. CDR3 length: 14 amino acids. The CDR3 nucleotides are TGTGCCAGCAGTTTACGGCAGGCAAATTCACCCCTCCACTTT. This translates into CASSLRQANSPLHF.

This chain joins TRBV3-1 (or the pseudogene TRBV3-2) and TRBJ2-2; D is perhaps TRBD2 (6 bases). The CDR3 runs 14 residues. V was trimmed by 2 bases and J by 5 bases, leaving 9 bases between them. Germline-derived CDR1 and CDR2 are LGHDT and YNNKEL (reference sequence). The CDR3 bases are TGTGCCAGCAGCCAAAAGGCGGGAACCGGGGAGCTGTTTTTT. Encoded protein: CASSQKAGTGELFF.

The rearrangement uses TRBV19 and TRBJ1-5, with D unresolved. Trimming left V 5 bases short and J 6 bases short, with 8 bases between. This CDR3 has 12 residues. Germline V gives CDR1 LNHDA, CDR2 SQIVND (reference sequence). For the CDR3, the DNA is TGTGCCAGTAGTCCCAGTGGTCAGCCCCAGCATTTT. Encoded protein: CASSPSGQPQHF.

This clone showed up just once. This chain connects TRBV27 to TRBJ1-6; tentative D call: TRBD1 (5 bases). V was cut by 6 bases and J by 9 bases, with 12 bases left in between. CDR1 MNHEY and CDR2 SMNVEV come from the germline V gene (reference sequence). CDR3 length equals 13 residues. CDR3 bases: TGTGCCAGCAGGGCAGGGAAAGTTTCACCCCTCCACTTT. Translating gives CASRAGKVSPLHF.

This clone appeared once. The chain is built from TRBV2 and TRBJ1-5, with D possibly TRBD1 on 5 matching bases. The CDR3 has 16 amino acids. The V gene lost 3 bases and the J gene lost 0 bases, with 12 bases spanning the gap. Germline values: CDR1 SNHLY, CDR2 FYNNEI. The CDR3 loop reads CASSDRADNSNQPQHF. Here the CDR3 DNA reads TGTGCCAGCAGTGACAGGGCCGATAATAGCAATCAGCCCCAGCATTTT.

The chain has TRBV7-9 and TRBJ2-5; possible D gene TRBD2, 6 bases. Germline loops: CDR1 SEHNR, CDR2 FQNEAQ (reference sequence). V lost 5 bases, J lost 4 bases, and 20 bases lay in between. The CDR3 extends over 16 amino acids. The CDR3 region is CASSPPYRVGGETQYF. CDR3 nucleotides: TGTGCCAGCAGCCCCCCCTACCGAGTGGGGGGAGAGACCCAGTACTTC.

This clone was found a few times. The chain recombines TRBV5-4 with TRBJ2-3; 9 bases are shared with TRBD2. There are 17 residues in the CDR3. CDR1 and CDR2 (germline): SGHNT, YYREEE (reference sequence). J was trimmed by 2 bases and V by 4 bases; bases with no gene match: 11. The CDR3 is CASSPPGLAGSTDTQYF. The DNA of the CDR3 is TGTGCCAGCAGCCCCCCTGGCCTAGCGGGGTCCACAGATACGCAGTATTTT. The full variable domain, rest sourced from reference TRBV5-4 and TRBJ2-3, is ETGVTQSPTHLIKTRGQQVTLRCSSQSGHNTVSWYQQALGQGPQFIFQYYREEENGRGNFPPRFSGLQFPNYSSELNVNALELDDSALYLCASSPPGLAGSTDTQYFGPGTRLTVL.

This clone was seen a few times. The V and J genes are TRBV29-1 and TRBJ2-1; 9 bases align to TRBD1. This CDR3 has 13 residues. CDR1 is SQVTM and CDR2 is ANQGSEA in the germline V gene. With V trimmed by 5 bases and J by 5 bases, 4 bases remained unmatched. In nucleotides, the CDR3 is TGCAGCGTTCTGGGGACAGGGCACAATGAGCAGTTCTTC. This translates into CSVLGTGHNEQFF.

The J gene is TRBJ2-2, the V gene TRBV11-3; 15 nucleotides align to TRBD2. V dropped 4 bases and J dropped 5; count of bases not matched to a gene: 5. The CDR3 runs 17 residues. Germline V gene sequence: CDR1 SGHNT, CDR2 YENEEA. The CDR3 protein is CASSSGLAGGGTGELFF. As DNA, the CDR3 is TGTGCCAGCAGCTCGGGACTAGCGGGAGGTGGAACCGGGGAGCTGTTTTTT.

In DNA form, the CDR3 reads TGCGCCAGCAGCCAAGATCCCACAGCGGGAGGGCTATCGGGGAATGAGCAGTTCTTC. Its translation is CASSQDPTAGGLSGNEQFF. This chain uses TRBV4-1 with TRBJ2-1, with 10 bases matching TRBD2. This CDR3 spans 19 amino acids. Germline trimming cut 0 bases from V and 7 bases from J; bases unmatched to any gene: 15. CDR1 is MGHRA, CDR2 YSYEKL, per germline.

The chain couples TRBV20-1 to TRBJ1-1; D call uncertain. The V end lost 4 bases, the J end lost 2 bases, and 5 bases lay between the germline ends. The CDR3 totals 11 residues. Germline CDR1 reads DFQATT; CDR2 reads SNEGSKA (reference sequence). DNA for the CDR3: TGCAGTGCTAAAACTAACACTGAAGCTTTCTTT. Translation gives CSAKTNTEAFF.

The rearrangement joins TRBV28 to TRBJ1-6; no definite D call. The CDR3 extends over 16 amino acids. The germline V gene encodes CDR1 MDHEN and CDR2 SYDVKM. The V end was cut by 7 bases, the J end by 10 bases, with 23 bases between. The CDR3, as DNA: TGTGCCAGCATTTCATTTGAGGGTTTCGCGGGGTCACCCCTCCACTTT. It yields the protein CASISFEGFAGSPLHF.

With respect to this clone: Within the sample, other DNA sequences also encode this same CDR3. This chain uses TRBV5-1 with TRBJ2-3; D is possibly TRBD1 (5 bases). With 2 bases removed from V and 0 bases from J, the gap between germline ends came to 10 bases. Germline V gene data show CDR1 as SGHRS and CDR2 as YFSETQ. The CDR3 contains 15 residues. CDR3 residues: CASSFKGSSTDTQYF. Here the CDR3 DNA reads TGCGCCAGCAGCTTCAAGGGGTCTAGCACAGATACGCAGTATTTT.

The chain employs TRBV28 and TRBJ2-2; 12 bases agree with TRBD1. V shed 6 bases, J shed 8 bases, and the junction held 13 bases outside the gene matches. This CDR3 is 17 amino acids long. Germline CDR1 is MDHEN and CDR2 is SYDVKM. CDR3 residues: CASSQPEGQGAKGELFF. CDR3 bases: TGTGCCAGCAGCCAACCCGAGGGACAGGGGGCTAAAGGGGAGCTGTTTTTT.

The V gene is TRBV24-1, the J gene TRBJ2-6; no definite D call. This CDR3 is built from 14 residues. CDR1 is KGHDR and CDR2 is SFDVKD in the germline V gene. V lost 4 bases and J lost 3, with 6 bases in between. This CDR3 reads CATSDPRGANVLTF. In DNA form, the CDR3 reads TGTGCCACCAGTGACCCTCGTGGGGCCAACGTCCTGACTTTC.

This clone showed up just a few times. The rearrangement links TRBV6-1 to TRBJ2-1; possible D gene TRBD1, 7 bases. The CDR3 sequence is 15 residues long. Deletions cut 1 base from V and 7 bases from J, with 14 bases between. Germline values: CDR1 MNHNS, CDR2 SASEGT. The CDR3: CASSEGAGGRNEQFF. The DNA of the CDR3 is TGTGCCAGCAGTGAAGGGGCAGGGGGGCGGAATGAGCAGTTCTTC.

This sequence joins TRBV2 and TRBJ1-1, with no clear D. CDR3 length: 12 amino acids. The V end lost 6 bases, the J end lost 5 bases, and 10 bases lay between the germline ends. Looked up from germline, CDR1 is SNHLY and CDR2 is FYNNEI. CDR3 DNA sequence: TGTGCCAGCAGAGCGGGGAGGACTGAAGCTTTCTTT. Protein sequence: CASRAGRTEAFF.

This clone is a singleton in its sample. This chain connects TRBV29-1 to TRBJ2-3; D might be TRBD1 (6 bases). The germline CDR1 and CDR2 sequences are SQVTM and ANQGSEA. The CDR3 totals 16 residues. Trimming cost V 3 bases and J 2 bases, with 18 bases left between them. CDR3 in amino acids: CSVDRGGDTFTDTQYF. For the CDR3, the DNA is TGCAGCGTTGATCGGGGTGGGGACACCTTCACAGATACGCAGTATTTT.

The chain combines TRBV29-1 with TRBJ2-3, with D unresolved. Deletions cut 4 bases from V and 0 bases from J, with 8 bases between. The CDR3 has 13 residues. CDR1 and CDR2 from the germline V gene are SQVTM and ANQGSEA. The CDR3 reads CSVGSTSTDTQYF. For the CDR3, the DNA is TGCAGCGTTGGTTCGACTAGCACAGATACGCAGTATTTT.

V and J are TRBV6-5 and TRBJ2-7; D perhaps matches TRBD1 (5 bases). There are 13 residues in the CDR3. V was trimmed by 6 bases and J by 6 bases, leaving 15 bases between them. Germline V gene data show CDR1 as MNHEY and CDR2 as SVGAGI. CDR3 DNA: TGTGCCAGCAGCTTATCAGGGTTGGTCGAGCAGTACTTC. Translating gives CASSLSGLVEQYF.

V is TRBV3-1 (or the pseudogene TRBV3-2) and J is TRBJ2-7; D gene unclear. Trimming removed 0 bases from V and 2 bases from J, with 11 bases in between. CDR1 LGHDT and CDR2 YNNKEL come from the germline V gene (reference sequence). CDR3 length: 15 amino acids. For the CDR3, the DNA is TGTGCCAGCAGCCAAGAGTTACTTACTACCTACGAGCAGTACTTC. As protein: CASSQELLTTYEQYF.

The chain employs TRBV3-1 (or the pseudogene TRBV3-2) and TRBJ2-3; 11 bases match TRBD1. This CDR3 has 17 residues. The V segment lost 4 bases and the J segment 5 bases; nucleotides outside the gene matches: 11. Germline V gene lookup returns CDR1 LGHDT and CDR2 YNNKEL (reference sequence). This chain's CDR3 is CASSPYRTGGAVDTQYF. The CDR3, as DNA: TGTGCCAGCAGCCCTTATCGGACAGGGGGCGCGGTAGATACGCAGTATTTT.

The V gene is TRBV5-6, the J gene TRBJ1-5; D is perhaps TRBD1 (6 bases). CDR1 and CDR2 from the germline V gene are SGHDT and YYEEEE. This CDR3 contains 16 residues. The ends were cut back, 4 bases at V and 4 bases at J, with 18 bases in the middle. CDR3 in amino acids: CASSGRGERGNQPQHF. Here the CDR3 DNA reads TGTGCCAGCAGCGGCAGGGGTGAGAGGGGTAATCAGCCCCAGCATTTT.

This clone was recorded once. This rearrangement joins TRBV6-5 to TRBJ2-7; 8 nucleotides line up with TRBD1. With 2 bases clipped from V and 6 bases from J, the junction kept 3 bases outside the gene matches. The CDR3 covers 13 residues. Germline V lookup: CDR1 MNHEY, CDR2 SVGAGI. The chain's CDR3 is CASSYTDRAEQYF. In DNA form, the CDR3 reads TGTGCCAGCAGTTACACGGACAGGGCCGAGCAGTACTTC.